What follows are 8 T cell receptor beta chains derived from one specimen sequenced in a study of T cell repertoires in cytomegalovirus infection. TCRdb itself ran the reads through MiXCR, one entry per CDR3 protein. The sample contains around 550,000 distinct CDR3 sequences, about a quarter of which appear only once. The sequenced sample was PBMCs. These receptors originate from a human donor in good health (CMV status not recorded). Some clones in this sample may be carry-over from other donors' samples.

This clonotype was counted a few times. This chain connects TRBV4-3 to TRBJ1-5, with D possibly TRBD1 on 5 matching bases. In germline, CDR1 is LGHNA, CDR2 YSLEER. V gave up 0 bases and J gave up 10 bases, with 13 bases separating them. The CDR3 has 14 residues. For the CDR3, the DNA is TGCGCCAGCAGCCAAGAGAGGGGCGGGGTCCCCCAGCATTTT. Translation: CASSQERGGVPQHF.

The gene calls are TRBV6-2 or TRBV6-3 and TRBJ2-1; possible D gene TRBD2, 5 bases. V dropped 8 bases and J dropped 4 bases, with 12 bases sitting between them. Germline-derived CDR1 and CDR2 are MNHEY and SVGEGT. The CDR3 is made up of 13 amino acids. The CDR3 DNA follows: TGTGCCAGCGGACTCGACCTGTACAATGAGCAGTTCTTC. Its translation: CASGLDLYNEQFF.

The V call is TRBV12-3 or TRBV12-4, the J call TRBJ2-4; 9 bases map to TRBD1. CDR3 size: 13 residues. V lost 7 bases to trimming and J lost 6 bases; unmatched junction nucleotides: 4. The CDR3 protein is CASNPGQGNIQYF. The CDR3 DNA follows: TGTGCCAGCAATCCGGGACAGGGAAACATTCAGTACTTC.

This clonotype was detected many times. The chain links TRBV7-8 to TRBJ2-1; 9 bases align to TRBD2. The V gene end was trimmed by 5 bases and the J gene end by 3 bases; junction bases not matched to a gene: 5. The CDR3 spans 15 residues. Per the germline V gene, CDR1 is SGHVS and CDR2 is FQNEAQ. CDR3 nucleotides: TGTGCCAGCAGCAAACTAGCGGGCAACTACAATGAGCAGTTCTTC. Translating gives CASSKLAGNYNEQFF. Full variable domain (rest looked up from reference TRBV7-8 and TRBJ2-1): GAGVSQSPRYKVAKRGQDVALRCDPISGHVSLFWYQQALGQGPEFLTYFQNEAQLDKSGLPSDRFFAERPEGSVSTLKIQRTQQEDSAVYLCASSKLAGNYNEQFFGPGTRLTVL.

In its sample, this clonotype was seen many times. The rearrangement links TRBV28 to TRBJ2-5; the D gene is possibly TRBD1 (6 bases). Germline CDR1 MDHEN, CDR2 SYDVKM. The ends were cut back, 4 bases at V and 5 bases at J, with 20 bases in the middle. This CDR3 is 16 amino acids long. The CDR3 region is CASSSPRGEGTETQYF. The CDR3 DNA reads TGTGCCAGCAGTTCACCCAGGGGTGAGGGTACGGAGACCCAGTACTTC.

This clonotype was counted a few times. The gene calls are TRBV19 and TRBJ1-2; the match to TRBD1 covers 9 bases. This CDR3 is built from 15 residues. Germline lookup yields CDR1 LNHDA and CDR2 SQIVND (reference sequence). Trimming removed 6 bases from V and 2 bases from J; junction bases left unmatched: 7. CDR3 amino acids: CASRSTGTGNYGYTF. DNA of the CDR3: TGTGCCAGTAGGTCAACCGGGACAGGGAACTATGGCTACACCTTC.

A few counts support this clonotype. V is TRBV20-1 and J is TRBJ2-7, with 8 bases identical to TRBD1. Germline assignment: CDR1 DFQATT and CDR2 SNEGSKA (reference sequence). The CDR3 sequence is 14 residues long. Losses at the gene ends were 8 bases for V and 2 bases for J; bases not matched to a gene: 11. The CDR3 sequence is CSLTGTGLTYEQYF. DNA for the CDR3: TGCAGTTTGACCGGGACAGGCTTAACCTACGAGCAGTACTTC.

This clonotype was counted between two and nine times. This chain links TRBV28 with TRBJ2-7; TRBD2 agrees at 10 bases. Germline values: CDR1 MDHEN, CDR2 SYDVKM. V shed 1 base and J 4 bases; nucleotides not matched to a gene: 7. There are 16 residues in the CDR3. The CDR3 reads CASSLSVLAGYYEQYF. CDR3 coding DNA: TGTGCCAGCAGTTTATCAGTACTAGCGGGATATTACGAGCAGTACTTC.